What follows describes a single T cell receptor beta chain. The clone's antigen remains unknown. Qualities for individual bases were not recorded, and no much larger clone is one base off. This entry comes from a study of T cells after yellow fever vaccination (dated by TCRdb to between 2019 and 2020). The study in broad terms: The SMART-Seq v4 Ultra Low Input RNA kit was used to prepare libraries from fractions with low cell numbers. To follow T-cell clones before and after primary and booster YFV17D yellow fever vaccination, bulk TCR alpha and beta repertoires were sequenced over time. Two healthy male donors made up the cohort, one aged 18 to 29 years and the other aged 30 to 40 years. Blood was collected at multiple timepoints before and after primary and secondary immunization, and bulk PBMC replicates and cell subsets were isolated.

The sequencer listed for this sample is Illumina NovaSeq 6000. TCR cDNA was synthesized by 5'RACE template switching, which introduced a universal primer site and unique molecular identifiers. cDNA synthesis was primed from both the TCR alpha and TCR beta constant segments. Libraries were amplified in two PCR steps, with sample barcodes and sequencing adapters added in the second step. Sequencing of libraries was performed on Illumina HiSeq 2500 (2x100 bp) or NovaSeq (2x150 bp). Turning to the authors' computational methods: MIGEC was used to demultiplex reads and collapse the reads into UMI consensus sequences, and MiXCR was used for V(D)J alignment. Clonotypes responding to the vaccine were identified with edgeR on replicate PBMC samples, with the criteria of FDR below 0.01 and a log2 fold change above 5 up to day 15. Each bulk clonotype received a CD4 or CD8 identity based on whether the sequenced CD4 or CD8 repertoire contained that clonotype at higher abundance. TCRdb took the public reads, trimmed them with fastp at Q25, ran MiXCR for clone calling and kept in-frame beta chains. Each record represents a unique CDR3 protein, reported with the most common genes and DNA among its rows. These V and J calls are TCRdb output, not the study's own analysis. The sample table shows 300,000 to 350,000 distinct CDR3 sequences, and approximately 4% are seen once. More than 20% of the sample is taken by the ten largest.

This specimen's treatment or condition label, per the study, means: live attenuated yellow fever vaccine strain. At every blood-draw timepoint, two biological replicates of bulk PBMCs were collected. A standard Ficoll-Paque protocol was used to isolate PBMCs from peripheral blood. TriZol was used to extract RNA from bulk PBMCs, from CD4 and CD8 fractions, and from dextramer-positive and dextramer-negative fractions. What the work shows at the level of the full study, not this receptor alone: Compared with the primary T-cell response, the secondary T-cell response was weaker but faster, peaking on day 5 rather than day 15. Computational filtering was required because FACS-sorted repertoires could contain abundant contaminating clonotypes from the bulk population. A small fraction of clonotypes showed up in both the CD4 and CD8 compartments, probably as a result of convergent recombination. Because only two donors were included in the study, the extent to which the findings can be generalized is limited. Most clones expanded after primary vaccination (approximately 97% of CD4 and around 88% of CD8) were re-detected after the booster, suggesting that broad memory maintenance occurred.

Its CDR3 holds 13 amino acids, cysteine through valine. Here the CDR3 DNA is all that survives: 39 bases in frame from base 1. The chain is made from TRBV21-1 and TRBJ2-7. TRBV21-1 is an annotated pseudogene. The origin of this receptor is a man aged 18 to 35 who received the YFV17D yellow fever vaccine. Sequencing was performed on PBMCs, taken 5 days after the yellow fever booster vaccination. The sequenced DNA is TGTGCCAGCAGCAAAGCGAGGGACTACGAGCAGTACGTC. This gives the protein CASSKARDYEQYV.